This passage covers 26 T cell receptor beta chains from one sample sequenced in a study of beta chain features in type 1 diabetes (dated by TCRdb to 2016 to 2019). Results and caveats for the whole study, not just this receptor: In all four CD4+ subsets, TCRB CDR3 length was moderately but significantly shorter in type 1 diabetes patients.

The library was prepared using the immunoSEQ multiplex PCR assay. The High Capacity cDNA Reverse Transcription Kit was used to reverse transcribe all of the isolated RNA, meaning that expressed TCRB transcripts were what got sequenced. TCRdb limited this immuneACCESS table to in-frame rearrangements with V and J called. A share of clones is missing; checked studies link under half to unresolved V genes, and the rest is unexplained. Recorded for this sample are nearly 700,000 clones; 13% of them occurred a single time. 0.022% of the sample rests with the top ten. Antigens of these TCRs are unknown. The source material was naive CD4+ T cells from blood. According to the study, the label for this sample's cell subset or site signals: true naive CD4+ T cells. Receptors originate from a man younger than 35 with type 1 diabetes.

This clone was detected only a few times. The CDR3 coding sequence is TGTGCCAGCAGCTTAGGACAGGGGGGCTACAATGAGCAGTTCTTC. Encoded protein: CASSLGQGGYNEQFF. This rearrangement joins TRBV7-3 to TRBJ2-1; 10 bases line up with TRBD1. The CDR3 extends over 15 amino acids. Trimming at V came to 2 bases and at J to 3 bases, leaving 1 base not matched to a gene. Germline V CDR1 and CDR2: SGHTA, FQGTGA.

This clone has just a few counts. This rearrangement joins TRBV6-5 to TRBJ1-5; 7 nucleotides match TRBD1. CDR3 size: 13 residues. CDR1 MNHEY and CDR2 SVGAGI come from the germline V gene. V was clipped by 11 bases and J by 9 bases; unmatched bases: 13. The CDR3 is CAVSSRGQLPQHF. The CDR3 coding sequence is TGTGCCGTCTCCTCCCGGGGACAGTTGCCCCAGCATTTT.

The V gene is TRBV4-1, the J gene TRBJ2-3, with D unresolved. The CDR3 is made up of 14 amino acids. V lost 1 base, J lost 1 base, and 6 bases lay in between. Germline V gene lookup returns CDR1 MGHRA and CDR2 YSYEKL. The CDR3 is CASSQVAGTDTQYF. CDR3 coding DNA: TGCGCCAGCAGCCAAGTGGCAGGCACAGATACGCAGTATTTT.

The chain joins TRBV5-6 to TRBJ1-5, with D uncertain. This CDR3 region has 17 residues. Germline CDR1 reads SGHDT; CDR2 reads YYEEEE. Trimming removed 0 bases from V and 2 bases from J, with 15 bases in between. CDR3 sequence: CASSLDPSRAGNQPQHF. The CDR3 DNA follows: TGTGCCAGCAGCTTGGATCCTTCCCGGGCGGGCAATCAGCCCCAGCATTTT.

This chain uses TRBV15 with TRBJ1-2; unclear D gene. V was pared by 3 bases and J by 3 bases, with 2 bases between. The V gene's germline CDR1 is LNHNV and CDR2 YYDKDF (reference sequence). This CDR3 has 11 residues. CDR3 sequence (DNA): TGTGCCACCAGCAGTTACTATGGCTACACCTTC. It encodes CATSSYYGYTF.

The chain recombines TRBV5-1 with TRBJ2-1; TRBD1 matches at 8 bases. J lost 12 bases, V lost 4 bases, and 9 bases had no gene match. Per the germline V gene, CDR1 is SGHRS and CDR2 is YFSETQ. The CDR3 covers 13 residues. CDR3 protein: CASSAETGAGQFF. In DNA form, the CDR3 reads TGCGCCAGCAGCGCCGAGACAGGGGCTGGGCAGTTCTTC. The complete variable domain, with remaining parts taken from reference TRBV5-1 and TRBJ2-1, reads KAGVTQTPRYLIKTRGQQVTLSCSPISGHRSVSWYQQTPGQGLQFLFEYFSETQRNKGNFPGRFSGRQFSNSRSEMNVSTLELGDSALYLCASSAETGAGQFFGPGTRLTVL.

As regards this clone: Distinct nucleotide sequences in the sample also encode this CDR3. The rearrangement uses TRBV2 and TRBJ2-6; no firm D call. Trimming took 6 bases from V and 2 from J, leaving 2 bases between them. Germline V lookup: CDR1 SNHLY, CDR2 FYNNEI. The CDR3 extends over 12 amino acids. Written as DNA, the CDR3 is TGTGCCAGCAGCCCTGGGGCCAACGTCCTGACTTTC. Protein: CASSPGANVLTF. Together with reference TRBV2 and TRBJ2-6, the CDR3 gives the full variable domain: EPEVTQTPSHQVTQMGQEVILRCVPISNHLYFYWYRQILGQKVEFLVSFYNNEISEKSEIFDDQFSVERPDGSNFTLKIRSTKLEDSAMYFCASSPGANVLTFGAGSRLTVL.

This clone was counted a few times. This CDR3 reads CASSGRANTEAFF. CDR3 nucleotides: TGTGCCAGTAGCGGCAGGGCGAACACTGAAGCTTTCTTT. The chain links TRBV19 to TRBJ1-1, with TRBD1 as a possible D gene (5 bases). The V gene's germline CDR1 is LNHDA and CDR2 SQIVND (reference sequence). This CDR3 has 13 amino acids. Trimming cost V 6 bases and J 1 base, with 9 bases left between them.

This clone was found a few times. The genes are TRBV6-5 and TRBJ1-1; D might be TRBD1 (5 bases). Germline CDR1 is MNHEY and CDR2 is SVGAGI. The V gene lost 10 bases and the J gene lost 3 bases, with 18 bases spanning the gap. The CDR3 consists of 14 residues. The DNA of the CDR3 is TGTGCCACTCACAGGTTTCAGCGGGACACTGAAGCTTTCTTT. The encoded protein is CATHRFQRDTEAFF.

This clone was found a few times. The rearrangement links TRBV7-2 to TRBJ2-7; 7 nucleotides match TRBD1. Germline CDR1 and CDR2: SGHTA and FQGNSA. The junction had 7 bases not matched to a gene; V was cut back by 1 base and J by 7 bases. This CDR3 is built from 14 residues. This chain's CDR3 is CASSLDRGVGEQYF. CDR3 coding DNA: TGTGCCAGCAGCTTAGACAGGGGAGTTGGAGAGCAGTACTTC.

This clone appeared a few times. The CDR3 DNA follows: TGTGCCCGCCAGGAAGGGGGGGCCTCCGATACGCAGTATTTT. Translation gives CARQEGGASDTQYF. This chain links TRBV30 with TRBJ2-3; weak D call: TRBD2 (7 bases). Germline lookup yields CDR1 GTSNPN and CDR2 SVGIG (reference sequence). V gave up 8 bases and J gave up 6 bases, with 21 bases separating them. The CDR3 is 14 residues long.

The J gene is TRBJ2-7, the V gene TRBV13, with TRBD1 matching 9 bases. The V gene end was trimmed by 1 base and the J gene end by 1 base; junction bases not matched to a gene: 8. The CDR3 length is 17 residues. The V gene's germline CDR1 is PRHDT and CDR2 FYEKMQ (reference sequence). For the CDR3, the DNA is TGTGCCAGCAGCTTAGCTTCCCGGGACAGGGCGTCCTACGAGCAGTACTTC. This codes for CASSLASRDRASYEQYF.

With regard to this clone: This same CDR3 is encoded by further DNA sequences in the sample. The chain is built from TRBV20-1 and TRBJ1-1; D gene ambiguous. CDR1 and CDR2 from the germline V gene are DFQATT and SNEGSKA (reference sequence). V was shortened by 2 bases and J by 0 bases, with 1 base between the two germline ends. The CDR3 has 11 residues. As DNA, the CDR3 is TGCAGTGCTAGAATGAACACTGAAGCTTTCTTT. Translation: CSARMNTEAFF.

The V call is TRBV5-1, the J call TRBJ1-6; D is unresolved. V dropped 4 bases and J dropped 10 bases, with 9 bases sitting between them. The CDR3 totals 12 residues. CDR1 and CDR2 (germline): SGHRS, YFSETQ. The CDR3 protein is CASSPGGSPLHF. The CDR3 nucleotides read TGCGCCAGCAGCCCAGGTGGGTCACCCCTCCACTTT.

The chain employs TRBV18 and TRBJ2-5; perhaps TRBD2 as D (7 bases). The CDR3 spans 13 residues. With 6 bases removed from V and 5 bases from J, the gap between germline ends came to 13 bases. From germline, CDR1 is KGHSH and CDR2 LQKENI. CDR3: CASSLQGGETQYF. CDR3 DNA sequence: TGTGCCAGCTCTCTACAGGGAGGGGAGACCCAGTACTTC.

The CDR3 region is CASNQQGGGSPLHF. CDR3 DNA: TGTGCCAGCAACCAACAGGGGGGTGGTTCACCCCTCCACTTT. The chain uses TRBV2 and TRBJ1-6; 8 bases line up with TRBD1. Germline CDR1 is SNHLY and CDR2 is FYNNEI. V lost 7 bases to trimming and J lost 9 bases; unmatched junction nucleotides: 8. This CDR3 region has 14 residues. Using reference TRBV2 and TRBJ1-6 for the parts outside the CDR3, the full variable domain is EPEVTQTPSHQVTQMGQEVILRCVPISNHLYFYWYRQILGQKVEFLVSFYNNEISEKSEIFDDQFSVERPDGSNFTLKIRSTKLEDSAMYFCASNQQGGGSPLHFGNGTRLTVT.

The chain has TRBV5-1 and TRBJ2-3, with 10 nucleotides matching TRBD2. Germline trimming cut 0 bases from V and 4 bases from J; bases unmatched to any gene: 2. In germline, CDR1 is SGHRS, CDR2 YFSETQ. The CDR3 consists of 15 residues. CDR3 protein: CASSLVSGGSDTQYF. The CDR3 nucleotides are TGCGCCAGCAGCTTGGTTAGCGGGGGGTCAGATACGCAGTATTTT.

This chain links TRBV9 with TRBJ2-3; 10 bases are a match to TRBD2. The germline CDR1 and CDR2 sequences are SGDLS and YYNGEE. With V trimmed by 4 bases and J by 2 bases, 10 bases remained unmatched. The CDR3 runs 17 residues. The CDR3 nucleotides are TGTGCCAGCAGCTCACCCCTAGCGGGGGAGTTCACAGATACGCAGTATTTT. Its translation: CASSSPLAGEFTDTQYF.

CDR3 sequence (DNA): TGTGCCAGTTTCACAGGGGGCATGAATGGCTACACCTTC. Translating gives CASFTGGMNGYTF. The chain has TRBV19 and TRBJ1-2; 9 bases map to TRBD1. The trim removed 8 bases at V and 6 bases at J, leaving 7 bases unmatched. CDR1 is LNHDA, CDR2 SQIVND, per germline (reference sequence). This CDR3 is built from 13 residues.

Only a few counts were recorded for this clone. This rearrangement joins TRBV25-1 to TRBJ2-7; D remains ambiguous. CDR3 length: 12 residues. Germline V gene lookup returns CDR1 MGHDK and CDR2 SYGVNS. Deletions cut 4 bases from V and 1 base from J, with 5 bases between. CDR3 DNA sequence: TGTGCCAGCAGTGCTCTGTCCTACGAGCAGTACTTC. Its translation: CASSALSYEQYF.

The chain uses TRBV11-2 and TRBJ2-4; the D is unclear. This CDR3 is built from 17 residues. The germline V gene encodes CDR1 SGHAT and CDR2 FQNNGV. Between the trimmed V and J ends, which lost 3 bases and 0 bases, there was a span of 15 bases. CDR3 protein: CASSLTQQALAKNIQYF. The CDR3 DNA follows: TGTGCCAGCAGCTTGACTCAGCAAGCCTTAGCCAAAAACATTCAGTACTTC.

As concerns this clone: The junction does not match germline at one end; this may be a read error. The CDR3 region has the DNA TGCGGCGTTGAAGAAGTCAGCGTCTATGGCTACACCTTC. It encodes CGVEEVSVYGYTF. The rearrangement links TRBV29-1 to TRBJ1-2; unclear D gene. Germline assignment: CDR1 SQVTM and CDR2 ANQGSEA. The CDR3 consists of 13 residues.

This clone was counted only a few times. V is TRBV7-2 and J is TRBJ1-2; 9 bases agree with TRBD1. Germline-derived CDR1 and CDR2 are SGHTA and FQGNSA. This CDR3 has 16 residues. The junction had 10 bases not matched to a gene; V was cut back by 4 bases and J by 4 bases. For the CDR3, the DNA is TGTGCCAGCAGCTATCGGGACAGGGAGGTTTCCTATGGCTACACCTTC. This translates into CASSYRDREVSYGYTF.

The table lists this clone with a few counts. The V call is TRBV6-5, the J call TRBJ2-3; possible D gene TRBD1, 6 bases. The CDR3 sequence is 15 residues long. V lost 7 bases and J 2 bases, leaving 16 bases between the germline ends. Germline assignment: CDR1 MNHEY and CDR2 SVGAGI. The CDR3 protein is CASKPQGVPTDTQYF. The CDR3, as DNA: TGTGCCAGCAAACCACAGGGAGTCCCCACAGATACGCAGTATTTT.

A remark on this clone: Other DNA variants within this sample encode the same CDR3. The CDR3 DNA follows: TGTGCCAGCAGCCAACAGGGGTATTCACCCCTCCACTTT. Translated, it gives CASSQQGYSPLHF. V usage is TRBV14 and J usage is TRBJ1-6; TRBD1 might be the D (6 bases). The CDR3 is 13 residues long. From germline, CDR1 is SGHDN and CDR2 FVKESK. The V gene lost 2 bases and the J gene lost 8 bases, with 7 bases spanning the gap.

This chain links TRBV5-4 with TRBJ2-3; 13 bases are shared with TRBD2. The CDR3 is made up of 16 amino acids. J was trimmed by 0 bases and V by 4 bases; bases with no gene match: 2. Germline loops: CDR1 SGHNT, CDR2 YYREEE (reference sequence). For the CDR3, the DNA is TGTGCCAGCAGCGTGACTAGCGGGAGGAGCACAGATACGCAGTATTTT. This gives the protein CASSVTSGRSTDTQYF.